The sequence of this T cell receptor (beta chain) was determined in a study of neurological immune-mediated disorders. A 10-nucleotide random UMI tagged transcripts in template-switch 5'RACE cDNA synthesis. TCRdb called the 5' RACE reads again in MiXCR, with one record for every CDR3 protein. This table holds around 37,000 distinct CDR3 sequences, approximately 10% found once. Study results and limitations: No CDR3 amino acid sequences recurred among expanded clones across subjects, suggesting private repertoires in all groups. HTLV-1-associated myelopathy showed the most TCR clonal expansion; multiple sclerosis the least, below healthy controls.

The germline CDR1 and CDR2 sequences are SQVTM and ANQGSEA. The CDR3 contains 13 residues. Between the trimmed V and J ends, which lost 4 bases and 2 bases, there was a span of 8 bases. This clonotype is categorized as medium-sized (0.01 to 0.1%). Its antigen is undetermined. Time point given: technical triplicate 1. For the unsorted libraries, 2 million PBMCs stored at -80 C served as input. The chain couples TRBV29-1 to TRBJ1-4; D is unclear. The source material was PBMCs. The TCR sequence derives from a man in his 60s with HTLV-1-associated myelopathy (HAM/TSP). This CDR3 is CSVARGTNEKLFF. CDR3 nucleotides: TGCAGCGTTGCACGAGGGACTAATGAAAAACTGTTTTTT.